These 10 T cell receptor beta chains came from one sample sequenced in a study of control samples from healthy donors and cancer patients. TCRdb's table, derived via immunoSEQ multiplex PCR, lists solely in-frame clones and lacks some. The data contain around 68,000 clones, 84% of them singletons. The sequenced material came from blood. These receptors came from a man aged 50 or older in good health.

This chain's CDR3 is CSVRIGTGSYEQYF. DNA of the CDR3: TGCAGCGTCCGAATCGGGACAGGGTCCTACGAGCAGTACTTC. V usage is TRBV29-1 and J usage is TRBJ2-7; TRBD1 matches 9 bases. The trim removed 6 bases at V and 1 base at J, leaving 7 bases unmatched. Germline-derived CDR1 and CDR2 are SQVTM and ANQGSEA. This CDR3 contains 14 residues.

This chain links TRBV27 with TRBJ2-6, with D possibly being TRBD1 (6 bases). Germline-derived CDR1 and CDR2 are MNHEY and SMNVEV (reference sequence). The CDR3 is made up of 16 amino acids. Trimming took 3 bases from V and 4 from J, leaving 13 bases between them. The CDR3 loop reads CASSFSTGFGANVLTF. In DNA, the CDR3 is TGTGCCAGCAGTTTTTCTACAGGGTTCGGGGCCAACGTCCTGACTTTC.

The chain employs TRBV10-1 and TRBJ1-1; possibly TRBD1 for D (5 bases). The CDR3 contains 14 residues. V lost 5 bases and J lost 4, with 14 bases in between. Germline V gene data show CDR1 as WNHNN and CDR2 as SYGVQD (reference sequence). The CDR3 DNA reads as TGCGCCAGCAGTAACCGACGACAGACCACTGAAGCTTTCTTT. It specifies CASSNRRQTTEAFF.

This clone has just a few counts. The chain links TRBV5-6 to TRBJ1-1; 9 positions match TRBD1. The germline V gene has CDR1 SGHDT and CDR2 YYEEEE. V dropped 3 bases and J dropped 10; count of bases not matched to a gene: 13. The CDR3 is made up of 15 amino acids. DNA for the CDR3: TGTGCCAGCAGCTCCGGGACAGGGTTTCCGTTGGGAGCTTTCTTT. Its translation is CASSSGTGFPLGAFF.

The rearrangement uses TRBV4-1 and TRBJ2-1; tentative D call: TRBD2 (5 bases). The germline V gene has CDR1 MGHRA and CDR2 YSYEKL. Trimming removed 0 bases from V and 8 bases from J, with 14 bases in between. The CDR3 is 15 amino acids. DNA of the CDR3: TGCGCCAGCAGCCAAGATGGAGGTCCCGGCTATGAGCAGTTCTTC. Residues: CASSQDGGPGYEQFF.

This clone has a handful of counts. The V call is TRBV18, the J call TRBJ2-2, with 13 bases identical to TRBD2. CDR1 and CDR2 (germline): KGHSH, LQKENI. This CDR3 has 15 amino acids. Losses at the gene ends were 8 bases for V and 4 bases for J; bases not matched to a gene: 4. CDR3 sequence: CASTGLAGSTGELFF. The CDR3 nucleotides read TGTGCCAGCACGGGACTAGCGGGATCCACCGGGGAGCTGTTTTTT.

The chain uses TRBV18 and TRBJ2-5; no clear D. Germline V CDR1 and CDR2: KGHSH, LQKENI. V shed 5 bases and J shed 1 base, with 2 bases lying between them. This CDR3 is 11 amino acids long. In DNA form, the CDR3 reads TGTGCCAGCTCAGTCCAAGAGACCCAGTACTTC. Protein sequence: CASSVQETQYF.

The chain uses TRBV27 and TRBJ2-7; 11 positions match TRBD2. Germline V gene lookup returns CDR1 MNHEY and CDR2 SMNVEV (reference sequence). This CDR3 has 17 amino acids. J lost 2 bases, V lost 6 bases, and 12 bases had no gene match. The CDR3 DNA reads as TGTGCCAGCAGGGGACTAGCGGAACTTACCCAGGCCTACGAGCAGTACTTC. Translation: CASRGLAELTQAYEQYF.

The V gene is TRBV18, the J gene TRBJ1-1, with D maybe TRBD1 (5 bases). This CDR3 has 14 amino acids. Trimming left V 2 bases short and J 1 base short, with 8 bases between. CDR1 is KGHSH and CDR2 is LQKENI in the germline V gene. The CDR3 loop is CASSPNRQNTEAFF. For the CDR3, the DNA is TGTGCCAGCTCACCAAACAGGCAGAACACTGAAGCTTTCTTT.

This clone was counted only a few times. The rearrangement links TRBV28 to TRBJ1-1, with D tentatively TRBD1 (5 bases). CDR3 length equals 12 residues. CDR1 and CDR2 from the germline V gene are MDHEN and SYDVKM. V lost 2 bases and J 9 bases, leaving 10 bases between the germline ends. The CDR3 DNA reads TGTGCCAGCAGTTTAGTGGGGGGTCAAGCTTTCTTT. Protein sequence: CASSLVGGQAFF.